The 12 T cell receptor beta chains below all came from one sample that was sequenced in a study of blood T cell repertoires in COVID-19 (dated by TCRdb to 2019 to 2021). The receptor library was made with the immunoSEQ multiplex PCR assay. Not all clones reach the TCRdb copy of this immuneACCESS table, which keeps in-frame sequences only. Checked studies attribute under half of the gap to unresolved V genes and leave the rest unexplained. Across this sample there are 250,000 to 350,000 clones, with 85% to 90% seen only once. The ten largest account for approximately 10% of the sample. Sequencing input: peripheral blood. Receptors originate from a woman aged 25-40 years with COVID-19, enrolled during active disease.

The chain recombines TRBV9 with TRBJ2-3; D unclear. The germline gives CDR1 SGDLS, CDR2 YYNGEE. CDR3 length: 17 amino acids. Trimming removed 4 bases from V and 0 bases from J, with 18 bases in between. Here the CDR3 reads CASSPQGAPTSTDTQYF. The CDR3 DNA reads TGTGCCAGCAGCCCCCAAGGAGCGCCCACAAGCACAGATACGCAGTATTTT.

The chain is built from TRBV30 and TRBJ1-3; the D gene is possibly TRBD1 (6 bases). This CDR3 is built from 16 residues. Germline V gives CDR1 GTSNPN, CDR2 SVGIG (reference sequence). V was clipped by 3 bases and J by 0 bases, with 15 bases between them. CDR3 in DNA: TGTGCCTGGAGCGCCCCCCGGACAGTCTCTGGAAACACCATATATTTT. Translated, it gives CAWSAPRTVSGNTIYF.

The CDR3 here is CASSVTGTVNTGELFF. CDR3 DNA: TGTGCCAGCAGCGTAACCGGGACAGTGAACACCGGGGAGCTGTTTTTT. The chain links TRBV9 to TRBJ2-2, with 7 positions matching TRBD1. The CDR3 sequence is 16 residues long. Germline CDR1 and CDR2: SGDLS and YYNGEE. The J segment lost 1 base and the V segment lost 1 base, leaving 4 bases of the junction unmatched.

This chain links TRBV27 with TRBJ1-6; D unclear. The CDR3 is 14 amino acids. Trimming took 2 bases from V and 4 from J, leaving 6 bases between them. From germline, CDR1 is MNHEY and CDR2 SMNVEV (reference sequence). The CDR3 DNA sequence: TGTGCCAGCAGTTTAAGCCAATATAATTCACCCCTCCACTTT. Its translation is CASSLSQYNSPLHF.

This clone was found once. This chain joins TRBV12-3 or TRBV12-4 and TRBJ2-7; D is unresolved. Trimming cost V 5 bases and J 3 bases, with 11 bases left between them. CDR3 length: 13 amino acids. For the CDR3, the DNA is TGTGCCAGCAGTCCCCGTGGCCTCTACGAGCAGTACTTC. This encodes CASSPRGLYEQYF.

A word on this clone: At one boundary the junction diverges from the germline segment, which might be a read error. CDR3 in DNA: TGTGCCAGCAGTCGCATCTCTAGCACAGATACACAGTATTTT. It yields the protein CASSRISSTDTQYF. This chain joins TRBV14 and TRBJ2-3, with D possibly matching TRBD2 (5 bases). In germline, CDR1 is SGHDN, CDR2 FVKESK. CDR3 length equals 14 residues.

The chain joins TRBV3-1 (or the pseudogene TRBV3-2) to TRBJ1-4, with 11 bases identical to TRBD1. The V gene end was trimmed by 4 bases and the J gene end by 6 bases; junction bases not matched to a gene: 4. In germline, CDR1 is LGHDT, CDR2 YNNKEL (reference sequence). This CDR3 is 15 amino acids long. This CDR3 reads CASSRPGQGDEKLFF. The CDR3, as DNA: TGTGCCAGCAGCCGGCCGGGACAGGGGGATGAAAAACTGTTTTTT.

V usage is TRBV19 and J usage is TRBJ2-7; 11 nucleotides match TRBD2. This CDR3 contains 15 residues. J gave up 2 bases and V 3 bases, and 3 bases lay outside the gene matches. From germline, CDR1 is LNHDA and CDR2 SQIVND (reference sequence). The DNA for the CDR3 is TGTGCCAGTAGTATCGCACTAGCGGGGGCCTACGAGCAGTACTTC. Protein sequence: CASSIALAGAYEQYF.

The chain is built from TRBV25-1 and TRBJ1-1; 7 bases map to TRBD1. The germline gives CDR1 MGHDK, CDR2 SYGVNS. This CDR3 is built from 17 residues. The V and J ends lost 1 base and 0 bases, in that order; junction bases with no gene match: 8. The CDR3 region is CASSEWASTGLNTEAFF. CDR3 sequence (DNA): TGTGCCAGCAGTGAATGGGCCTCGACAGGGTTGAACACTGAAGCTTTCTTT.

As DNA, the CDR3 is TGTGCCAGCAGCTGGACAGGGGGCAGCAATCAGCCCCAGCATTTT. It codes for CASSWTGGSNQPQHF. This chain connects TRBV5-5 to TRBJ1-5, with 11 bases lining up with TRBD1. V dropped 3 bases and J dropped 1; count of bases not matched to a gene: 0. Germline V gene data show CDR1 as SGHKS and CDR2 as YYEKEE (reference sequence). The CDR3 sequence is 15 residues long.

The chain links TRBV10-3 to TRBJ1-3; 10 positions agree with TRBD1. Trimming at V came to 3 bases and at J to 1 base, leaving 6 bases not matched to a gene. Germline V lookup: CDR1 ENHRY, CDR2 SYGVKD. The CDR3 extends over 17 amino acids. This chain's CDR3 is CAISEGRGQGSGNTIYF. CDR3 coding DNA: TGTGCCATCAGTGAAGGCCGGGGACAGGGGTCTGGAAACACCATATATTTT.

V gene TRBV5-6 combines with J gene TRBJ2-5; TRBD2 matches 7 bases. There are 14 residues in the CDR3. Trimming cost V 3 bases and J 5 bases; bases outside gene matches: 7. The germline V gene encodes CDR1 SGHDT and CDR2 YYEEEE. Here the CDR3 DNA reads TGTGCCAGCAGCTCCCTCGCGGGAGAGGAGACCCAGTACTTC. It yields the protein CASSSLAGEETQYF.